A single sample is the source of the 25 T cell receptor beta chains below, sequenced in a study of cytomegalovirus exposure and HLA in healthy donors. This table comes from immunoSEQ multiplex PCR, and its TCRdb copy is limited to in-frame clones, with some not included. This table has over 60,000 clones, about 95% appearing once. Sequences were obtained from PBMCs. These receptor sequences come from a man between 18 and 29 years old in good health and CMV-seronegative.

In its sample, this clone was seen once. The chain joins TRBV7-2 to TRBJ1-2; weak D call: TRBD1 (6 bases). Germline V gene sequence: CDR1 SGHTA, CDR2 FQGNSA. Trimming removed 5 bases from V and 7 bases from J, with 14 bases in between. The CDR3 contains 13 residues. The CDR3 loop is CASSPGQLSGYTF. CDR3 sequence (DNA): TGTGCCAGCAGCCCCGGACAGCTCAGTGGCTACACCTTC.

This clone was recorded a few times. The rearrangement joins TRBV6-6 to TRBJ2-3; 7 positions agree with TRBD1. The CDR3 consists of 14 residues. The germline gives CDR1 MNHNY, CDR2 SVGAGI (reference sequence). With 4 bases clipped from V and 1 base from J, the junction kept 2 bases outside the gene matches. The CDR3 nucleotides read TGTGCCAGCAGTTTTGGGACAGGCACAGATACGCAGTATTTT. It is translated as CASSFGTGTDTQYF.

The CDR3, as DNA: TGTGCCAGCAGCTTAAACGCGGGGTCCTACGAGCAGTACTTC. Its translation is CASSLNAGSYEQYF. V is TRBV11-2 and J is TRBJ2-7; D is perhaps TRBD2 (6 bases). The CDR3 has 14 amino acids. Germline CDR1 SGHAT, CDR2 FQNNGV. The ends were cut back, 2 bases at V and 1 base at J, with 9 bases in the middle.

The V call is TRBV19, the J call TRBJ1-1; D possibly corresponds to TRBD1 (6 bases). Trimming cost V 2 bases and J 3 bases, with 13 bases left between them. CDR3 length: 15 amino acids. Germline assignment: CDR1 LNHDA and CDR2 SQIVND (reference sequence). The CDR3 loop reads CASSITQGRDTEAFF. CDR3 DNA: TGTGCCAGTAGTATAACCCAGGGGAGGGACACTGAAGCTTTCTTT.

This clone turned up a few times. The V and J genes are TRBV9 and TRBJ1-1; D call uncertain. Trimming shortened V by 4 bases and J by 1 base, and 11 bases separated the two germline ends. Per the germline V gene, CDR1 is SGDLS and CDR2 is YYNGEE. This CDR3 spans 14 amino acids. The CDR3 region has the DNA TGTGCCAGCAGCCCGTTTGAGGGGAACACTGAAGCTTTCTTT. Translating gives CASSPFEGNTEAFF.

The chain recombines TRBV5-4 with TRBJ2-3, with a weak D call TRBD2 (6 bases). Germline assignment: CDR1 SGHNT and CDR2 YYREEE (reference sequence). The CDR3 has 16 amino acids. Deletions cut 4 bases from V and 2 bases from J, with 17 bases between. CDR3 sequence (DNA): TGTGCCAGCAGCGGCGGGACCAGTGGCCACACAGATACGCAGTATTTT. It is translated as CASSGGTSGHTDTQYF.

The chain links TRBV19 to TRBJ1-1; D might be TRBD1 (5 bases). Trimming shortened V by 6 bases and J by 0 bases, and 11 bases separated the two germline ends. The CDR3 has 14 residues. Germline-derived CDR1 and CDR2 are LNHDA and SQIVND (reference sequence). CDR3 region: CASRPDSVNTEAFF. The CDR3 region has the DNA TGTGCCAGTAGACCCGACAGTGTGAACACTGAAGCTTTCTTT.

The chain links TRBV30 to TRBJ2-1; no clear D. The V end was cut by 3 bases, the J end by 0 bases, with 3 bases between. CDR1 is GTSNPN, CDR2 SVGIG, per germline (reference sequence). CDR3 length: 12 amino acids. CDR3 DNA: TGTGCCTGGAGCTACTCCTACAATGAGCAGTTCTTC. This encodes CAWSYSYNEQFF.

The chain employs TRBV29-1 and TRBJ1-2; D remains ambiguous. Germline CDR1 reads SQVTM; CDR2 reads ANQGSEA. This CDR3 region has 14 residues. Trimming shortened V by 6 bases and J by 4 bases, and 18 bases separated the two germline ends. The CDR3 region has the DNA TGCAGCGTGGAGGTTTTGGACCCCTTCTATGGCTACACCTTC. It encodes CSVEVLDPFYGYTF.

The chain is built from TRBV6-5 and TRBJ1-2, with unresolved D. Per germline, CDR1 MNHEY and CDR2 SVGAGI. This CDR3 contains 13 residues. V dropped 2 bases and J dropped 5 bases, with 9 bases sitting between them. The chain's CDR3 is CASSYGQLYGYTF. The CDR3 DNA reads as TGTGCCAGCAGTTACGGGCAGCTGTATGGCTACACCTTC.

The chain joins TRBV15 to TRBJ2-3; TRBD2 matches 14 bases. There are 16 residues in the CDR3. Germline values: CDR1 LNHNV, CDR2 YYDKDF (reference sequence). Trimming cost V 3 bases and J 5 bases; bases outside gene matches: 4. CDR3 sequence: CATSRGLAGAGDTQYF. The CDR3 DNA follows: TGTGCCACCAGCAGGGGACTAGCGGGGGCCGGAGATACGCAGTATTTT.

This chain joins TRBV19 and TRBJ2-1, with TRBD1 identical over 7 bases. The CDR3 totals 14 residues. V shed 5 bases, J shed 9 bases, and the junction held 10 bases outside the gene matches. CDR1 and CDR2 from the germline V gene are LNHDA and SQIVND (reference sequence). Written as DNA, the CDR3 is TGTGCCAGTAGTTTAGCAGGGGGAATAGGTGAGCAGTTCTTC. Translation: CASSLAGGIGEQFF. The variable domain in full, completed from reference TRBV19 and TRBJ2-1, reads DGGITQSPKYLFRKEGQNVTLSCEQNLNHDAMYWYRQDPGQGLRLIYYSQIVNDFQKGDIAEGYSVSREKKESFPLTVTSAQKNPTAFYLCASSLAGGIGEQFFGPGTRLTVL.

The chain links TRBV4-1 to TRBJ1-1; 9 bases align to TRBD1. This CDR3 spans 14 amino acids. Trimming at V came to 4 bases and at J to 10 bases, leaving 10 bases not matched to a gene. CDR1 and CDR2 (germline): MGHRA, YSYEKL. CDR3 amino acids: CASSPGTGNSVAFF. The DNA of the CDR3 is TGCGCCAGCAGCCCTGGGACAGGGAATTCGGTAGCTTTCTTT.

The V gene is TRBV15, the J gene TRBJ2-5; 7 nucleotides match TRBD1. The CDR3 has 15 residues. The V and J ends lost 4 bases and 4 bases, in that order; junction bases with no gene match: 9. Germline V lookup: CDR1 LNHNV, CDR2 YYDKDF (reference sequence). The CDR3 here is CATSTARTGRETQYF. The CDR3 DNA sequence: TGTGCCACCAGCACAGCCAGGACAGGCCGAGAGACCCAGTACTTC.

This chain connects TRBV21-1 to TRBJ2-7; TRBD1 was called by the table and not checked on the DNA. TRBV21-1 is a listed pseudogene. The CDR3 is 15 residues long. The CDR3: CASSKDREESYEQYF. The DNA of the CDR3 is TGTGCCAGCAGCAAGGACAGGGAAGAATCCTACGAGCAGTACTTC.

The chain has TRBV10-2 and TRBJ1-4; D is unclear. The CDR3 is 15 amino acids. Per the germline V gene, CDR1 is WSHSY and CDR2 is SAAADI. Trimming took off 3 bases at V and 2 bases at J, with 10 bases between the two ends. The CDR3 DNA sequence: TGCGCCAGCAGTGATCGTGGAGCCACTAATGAAAAACTGTTTTTT. Protein: CASSDRGATNEKLFF.

V usage is TRBV7-8 and J usage is TRBJ1-4; D is ambiguous. V lost 5 bases and J lost 7, with 11 bases in between. There are 13 residues in the CDR3. From germline, CDR1 is SGHVS and CDR2 FQNEAQ. CDR3 nucleotides: TGTGCCAGCAGCCACAGCGGTAGTGAAAAACTGTTTTTT. It codes for CASSHSGSEKLFF. Filled out from reference TRBV7-8 and TRBJ1-4, the complete variable domain reads GAGVSQSPRYKVAKRGQDVALRCDPISGHVSLFWYQQALGQGPEFLTYFQNEAQLDKSGLPSDRFFAERPEGSVSTLKIQRTQQEDSAVYLCASSHSGSEKLFFGSGTQLSVL.

The rearrangement uses TRBV28 and TRBJ2-1, with 7 bases that match TRBD1. CDR1 is MDHEN and CDR2 is SYDVKM in the germline V gene. The CDR3 loop spans 14 amino acids. Trimming at V came to 4 bases and at J to 3 bases, leaving 3 bases not matched to a gene. CDR3 in DNA: TGTGCCAGCAGTTCCGGGACAGACTACAATGAGCAGTTCTTC. It yields the protein CASSSGTDYNEQFF.

The CDR3 sequence is CAIPSGEGPYEQYF. Here the CDR3 DNA reads TGTGCCATCCCCTCAGGGGAAGGGCCCTACGAGCAGTACTTC. The chain is built from TRBV27 and TRBJ2-7, with TRBD1 as a possible D gene (6 bases). The length of the CDR3 is 14 residues. Looked up from germline, CDR1 is MNHEY and CDR2 is SMNVEV (reference sequence). Trimming removed 10 bases at V and 2 bases at J, with 18 bases between.

This sequence joins TRBV19 and TRBJ2-2; 12 nucleotides align to TRBD1. Germline-derived CDR1 and CDR2 are LNHDA and SQIVND (reference sequence). CDR3 length: 14 residues. V was clipped by 8 bases and J by 6 bases; unmatched bases: 4. The CDR3 bases are TGTGCCAGTGGGGGACAGGGGGCATCCGGGGAGCTGTTTTTT. Its protein product is CASGGQGASGELFF.

The chain joins TRBV28 to TRBJ2-1, with 10 bases matching TRBD1. The CDR3 contains 15 residues. CDR1 is MDHEN, CDR2 SYDVKM, per germline. V lost 6 bases, J lost 9 bases, and 11 bases stayed unmatched. The CDR3 sequence is CASRGGQGPLGEQFF. DNA of the CDR3: TGTGCCAGCAGGGGGGGACAGGGGCCCTTAGGTGAGCAGTTCTTC.

The V call is TRBV7-9, the J call TRBJ1-3; a possible D gene is TRBD1 (6 bases). Germline assignment: CDR1 SEHNR and CDR2 FQNEAQ (reference sequence). The V and J ends lost 5 bases and 2 bases respectively, with 19 bases between them. The CDR3 sequence is 17 residues long. The CDR3 region has the DNA TGTGCCAGCAGCCCCAGGGTGGGGGCGATCGCTGGAAACACCATATATTTT. It codes for CASSPRVGAIAGNTIYF.

The chain couples TRBV19 to TRBJ1-1; 8 bases align to TRBD1. Trimming cost V 3 bases and J 1 base; bases outside gene matches: 7. There are 16 residues in the CDR3. Germline lookup yields CDR1 LNHDA and CDR2 SQIVND (reference sequence). The CDR3 is CASSIRGPNANTEAFF. DNA of the CDR3: TGTGCCAGTAGTATCAGGGGGCCGAACGCGAACACTGAAGCTTTCTTT. The full variable domain, its missing parts supplied by reference TRBV19 and TRBJ1-1, is DGGITQSPKYLFRKEGQNVTLSCEQNLNHDAMYWYRQDPGQGLRLIYYSQIVNDFQKGDIAEGYSVSREKKESFPLTVTSAQKNPTAFYLCASSIRGPNANTEAFFGQGTRLTVV.

The chain has TRBV4-2 and TRBJ2-1; possibly TRBD2 for D (5 bases). The CDR3 loop spans 14 amino acids. Germline CDR1 is LGHNA and CDR2 is YNFKEQ. Trimming left V 1 base short and J 8 bases short, with 12 bases between. CDR3: CASSQVGEGDEQFF. In DNA form, the CDR3 reads TGTGCCAGCAGCCAAGTGGGCGAGGGTGATGAGCAGTTCTTC.

The chain links TRBV7-9 to TRBJ2-1; D may be TRBD2 (5 bases). Germline V gene sequence: CDR1 SEHNR, CDR2 FQNEAQ (reference sequence). The germline V and J ends were trimmed by 4 bases and 6 bases, with 16 bases remaining between them. CDR3 length: 15 amino acids. The CDR3 DNA follows: TGTGCCAGCAGCTCCCTCGGAGGAGGATCCAATGAGCAGTTCTTC. This gives the protein CASSSLGGGSNEQFF.